These 11 T cell receptor beta chains were sequenced from one sample in a study of cytomegalovirus exposure and HLA in healthy donors. The primer mix had 60 Vbeta and 13 Jbeta primers. Profiling relied on immunoSEQ multiplex PCR, and the TCRdb table lists in-frame clones only, not all of them. Of roughly 150,000 clones in the sample, over 80% were seen once. Sequenced material: PBMCs. These receptors were taken from a girl aged 5 to 17 in good health and CMV-seropositive.

This chain connects TRBV5-8 to TRBJ2-5, with 8 bases fitting TRBD1. This CDR3 has 16 residues. CDR1 and CDR2 (germline): SGHTS, YDEGEE. Trimming at V came to 0 bases and at J to 1 base, leaving 5 bases not matched to a gene. The CDR3 bases are TGTGCCAGCAGCTTGGGGGGACAGGCCCCCCAAGAGACCCAGTACTTC. Residues: CASSLGGQAPQETQYF.

J is TRBJ2-4 and V is TRBV9, with D possibly being TRBD2 (7 bases). CDR3 length: 15 residues. Deletions cut 0 bases from V and 7 bases from J, with 14 bases between. CDR1 SGDLS and CDR2 YYNGEE come from the germline V gene. CDR3 coding DNA: TGTGCCAGCAGCGTAGATGACAGGCGGGAGAACATTCAGTACTTC. It yields the protein CASSVDDRRENIQYF.

This chain links TRBV5-6 with TRBJ1-2, with 7 bases identical to TRBD1. CDR1 is SGHDT and CDR2 is YYEEEE in the germline V gene. V was pared by 4 bases and J by 0 bases, with 6 bases of the junction left unmatched. The CDR3 has 15 residues. The CDR3 coding sequence is TGTGCCAGCAGCCTTCGGACAGGTTCTAACTATGGCTACACCTTC. The encoded protein is CASSLRTGSNYGYTF.

V usage is TRBV7-2 and J usage is TRBJ1-1; 7 bases agree with TRBD1. This CDR3 region has 14 residues. V trimming: 7 bases; J trimming: 2 bases; junction bases outside the gene matches: 7. The germline gives CDR1 SGHTA, CDR2 FQGNSA. The CDR3 sequence is CASTRTGANTEAFF. In nucleotides, the CDR3 is TGTGCCAGCACACGCACAGGGGCAAACACTGAAGCTTTCTTT.

This sequence joins TRBV28 and TRBJ2-1; perhaps TRBD2 as D (5 bases). The V gene's germline CDR1 is MDHEN and CDR2 SYDVKM. The V and J ends lost 6 bases and 15 bases respectively, with 18 bases between them. The CDR3 is made up of 12 amino acids. The CDR3 spells CASSRAKGAWFF. Written as DNA, the CDR3 is TGTGCCAGCAGCAGAGCGAAGGGAGCGTGGTTCTTC.

This chain joins TRBV29-1 and TRBJ2-1; 7 bases map to TRBD2. Germline CDR1 is SQVTM and CDR2 is ANQGSEA. V shed 4 bases and J 6 bases; nucleotides not matched to a gene: 6. There are 13 residues in the CDR3. The CDR3 nucleotides are TGCAGCGTTGCTCGTGGGAGGGCCAATGAGCAGTTCTTC. This sequence encodes CSVARGRANEQFF.

The CDR3 DNA sequence: TGTGCCAGTAGTATAACAGGTAGCGGGGGAAACATTCAGTACTTC. Amino acid sequence: CASSITGSGGNIQYF. The rearrangement joins TRBV19 to TRBJ2-4, with 9 bases identical to TRBD2. In germline, CDR1 is LNHDA, CDR2 SQIVND (reference sequence). V dropped 2 bases and J dropped 6; count of bases not matched to a gene: 5. There are 15 residues in the CDR3.

This clone has more than one count but fewer than ten. The chain uses TRBV7-2 and TRBJ2-5; TRBD2 might be the D (6 bases). This CDR3 has 17 residues. Trimming removed 5 bases at V and 5 bases at J, with 24 bases between. Germline CDR1 reads SGHTA; CDR2 reads FQGNSA. The CDR3 DNA reads TGTGCCAGCAGCCCGGGGGTTGTGGCGGGACCACTGGAGACCCAGTACTTC. This codes for CASSPGVVAGPLETQYF.

The chain has TRBV30 and TRBJ2-7; 8 bases agree with TRBD1. From germline, CDR1 is GTSNPN and CDR2 SVGIG (reference sequence). After removal of 0 bases from V and 2 bases from J, the junction contained 0 bases not matched to a gene. The CDR3 runs 13 residues. In DNA form, the CDR3 reads TGTGCCTGGAGTGTACAGGGGGCCTACGAGCAGTACTTC. Amino acids: CAWSVQGAYEQYF.

The chain carries TRBV6-6 and TRBJ2-7; maybe TRBD1 (6 bases). The ends were cut back, 2 bases at V and 0 bases at J, with 8 bases in the middle. This CDR3 spans 14 amino acids. CDR1 is MNHNY and CDR2 is SVGAGI in the germline V gene (reference sequence). CDR3 amino acids: CASSYGTNSYEQYF. The CDR3 bases are TGTGCCAGCAGTTACGGGACAAACTCCTACGAGCAGTACTTC.

V usage is TRBV28 and J usage is TRBJ1-1; maybe TRBD1 (5 bases). Trimming shortened V by 3 bases and J by 4 bases, and 15 bases separated the two germline ends. The CDR3 is made up of 15 amino acids. Germline CDR1 MDHEN, CDR2 SYDVKM. The CDR3 spells CASSLEPGGATEAFF. The DNA of the CDR3 is TGTGCCAGCAGTTTGGAGCCGGGGGGAGCCACTGAAGCTTTCTTT. Using reference TRBV28 and TRBJ1-1 for the parts outside the CDR3, the full variable domain is DVKVTQSSRYLVKRTGEKVFLECVQDMDHENMFWYRQDPGLGLRLIYFSYDVKMKEKGDIPEGYSVSREKKERFSLILESASTNQTSMYLCASSLEPGGATEAFFGQGTRLTVV.